This T cell receptor (beta chain) was profiled in a study of blood T cells in healthy people across ages. CDR3 size: 14 residues. The germline V and J ends were trimmed by 8 bases and 0 bases, with 12 bases remaining between them. The V gene's germline CDR1 is SNHLY and CDR2 FYNNEI. In this sample, this clonotype turned up a few times. Then a second PCR, running about 7 to 11 cycles, was carried out with a sample-barcoded 5' primer and a J-beta primer mix. TCRdb ran MiXCR on the 5' RACE reads and lists one entry per CDR3 protein. The sample has roughly 1 million distinct CDR3 sequences, 25% seen once. A further study also used this sample, focusing on T cells of mothers and their children.

This receptor was obtained from a girl under 10 years old in good health. Sequencing was done on a sample of blood. The V gene is TRBV2, the J gene TRBJ2-3; TRBD2 is a possible D gene (5 bases). The CDR3: CASLGGPSTDTQYF. For the CDR3, the DNA is TGTGCCAGCCTCGGAGGCCCAAGCACAGATACGCAGTATTTT.